These T cell receptor beta chains were read from a single sample in a study of cytotoxic CD8 clonotypes in ibrutinib-treated CLL. Some clones are missing from TCRdb's copy, which holds only in-frame ones; the method was immunoSEQ multiplex PCR. Here the sample spans 150,000 to 200,000 clones, roughly 88% being singletons. This specimen was PBMCs, taken at disease progression, from a patient treated with ibrutinib. The receptors derive from a human donor with chronic lymphocytic leukemia. The CDR3 runs from the conserved cysteine through the conserved F or W. Fields, in order: V gene, clone size, J gene, D gene, CDR3 protein, CDR3 DNA. A D gene is named only where the DNA matches it firmly. Clone size is shown for a subset of rows, as once, few, many or a class of expanded clone.

>TRBV6-6|NA|TRBJ2-1|NA
CASSYSIERGEQFF
TGTGCCAGCAGTTACTCAATCGAAAGGGGTGAGCAGTTCTTC
>TRBV11-3|NA|TRBJ2-1|TRBD2
CASSLGRTSSTEQFF
TGTGCCAGCAGCTTAGGCAGGACTAGTTCCACTGAGCAGTTCTTC
>TRBV7-2|NA|TRBJ2-5|NA
CASSEIRGRQETQYF
TGTGCCAGCAGCGAAATAAGAGGGAGGCAAGAGACCCAGTACTTC
>TRBV11-2|NA|TRBJ1-3|NA
CASSLDGGSGNTIYF
TGTGCCAGCAGCTTAGACGGGGGCTCTGGAAACACCATATATTTT
>TRBV6-5|NA|TRBJ2-2|NA
CASSRTLVRSGELFF
TGTGCCAGCAGTCGGACCCTAGTTCGTTCCGGGGAGCTGTTTTTT
>TRBV4-2|NA|TRBJ2-7|TRBD1
CASSQVFRGTGEHEQYF
TGTGCCAGCAGCCAAGTTTTCCGCGGGACAGGGGAACACGAGCAGTACTTC
>TRBV6-6|NA|TRBJ2-1|NA
CASRWDKGVYNEQFF
TGTGCCAGCAGGTGGGATAAGGGGGTTTACAATGAGCAGTTCTTC
>TRBV6-1|once|TRBJ1-2|NA
CASSEWGPDLYGYTF
TGTGCCAGCAGTGAGTGGGGGCCCGACCTTTATGGCTACACCTTC
>TRBV19|NA|TRBJ2-7|NA
CASSDWAEQYF
TGTGCCAGTAGTGACTGGGCCGAGCAGTACTTC
>TRBV12-2|NA|TRBJ2-3|NA
CASRPWGGSQYF
TGTGCAAGTCGCCCATGGGGGGGGTCCCAGTATTTT
>TRBV6-5|NA|TRBJ1-4|TRBD1
CATSRQGANEKLFF
TGTGCCACCTCTCGACAGGGGGCAAATGAAAAACTGTTTTTT
>TRBV5-1|NA|TRBJ2-7|NA
CASSYDELEQYF
TGCGCCAGCAGCTACGACGAACTCGAGCAGTACTTC
>TRBV7-2|NA|TRBJ2-7|TRBD1
CASSTGTGERLGQYF
TGTGCCAGCAGCACTGGGACAGGGGAACGTTTGGGGCAGTACTTC
>TRBV18|NA|TRBJ1-2|TRBD1
CASSPGQNYGYTF
TGTGCCAGCTCACCGGGACAGAACTATGGCTACACCTTC
>TRBV7-3|once|TRBJ1-1|NA
CASSLGPTGTEAFF
TGTGCCAGCAGCCTTGGTCCAACGGGCACTGAAGCTTTCTTT
>TRBV19|NA|TRBJ2-2|NA
CASSIEGVSGLYTGELFF
TGTGCCAGTAGTATAGAGGGGGTTTCAGGGCTATACACCGGGGAGCTGTTTTTT
>TRBV2|NA|TRBJ2-2|TRBD1
CASRSGGTGELFF
TGTGCCAGCAGGTCAGGGGGTACCGGGGAGCTGTTTTTT
>TRBV28|once|TRBJ2-7|NA
CASTPRLDSGHEQYF
TGTGCCAGCACCCCCAGATTGGACAGCGGGCACGAGCAGTACTTC
>TRBV19|NA|TRBJ1-1|TRBD1
CASSSDREGTEAFF
TGTGCCAGTAGTTCCGACAGGGAGGGTACTGAAGCTTTCTTT
>TRBV7-2|NA|TRBJ1-2|NA
CASSPLGLGYGYTF
TGTGCCAGCAGCCCCCTGGGGTTGGGATATGGCTACACCTTC
>TRBV5-5|NA|TRBJ1-2|NA
CASSSDLGIVGYTF
TGTGCCAGCAGTTCGGACCTGGGCATAGTTGGCTACACCTTC
>TRBV12-5|NA|TRBJ2-2|TRBD1
CASGLGQFTGELFF
TGTGCTAGTGGCTTGGGACAGTTTACCGGGGAGCTGTTTTTT
>TRBV27|NA|TRBJ1-5|TRBD1
CASSSRRDREEYSNQPQHF
TGTGCCAGCAGTTCCCGTAGAGACAGGGAGGAATATAGCAATCAGCCCCAGCATTTT
>TRBV4-3|NA|TRBJ1-3|NA
CASSQQTGEGNTIYF
TGCGCCAGCAGCCAACAAACAGGAGAGGGAAACACCATATATTTT
>TRBV6-1|once|TRBJ2-5|NA
CASSYGGLETQYF
TGTGCCAGCAGTTATGGGGGATTGGAGACCCAGTACTTC
>TRBV11-2|NA|TRBJ2-3|TRBD2
CASRHAGGRDTQYF
TGTGCCAGCAGACATGCGGGGGGGAGGGATACGCAGTATTTT
>TRBV7-6|NA|TRBJ2-1|NA
CASKETEAGHNEQFF
TGTGCCAGCAAAGAGACGGAGGCGGGTCACAATGAGCAGTTCTTC
>TRBV9|NA|TRBJ2-7|NA
CASSPQGRGRSYEQYF
TGTGCCAGCAGCCCTCAAGGTAGGGGCCGTTCCTACGAGCAGTACTTC
>TRBV14|NA|TRBJ2-1|NA
CASSQVAGGLYNEQFF
TGTGCCAGCAGCCAAGTTGCAGGTGGTCTGTACAATGAGCAGTTCTTC
>TRBV7-3|NA|TRBJ2-2|TRBD1
CASSPSDRDTGELFF
TGTGCCAGCAGCCCCTCGGACAGGGACACCGGGGAGCTGTTTTTT
>TRBV7-9|NA|TRBJ1-2|NA
CASSPWGQGYGYTF
TGTGCCAGCAGTCCTTGGGGGCAGGGCTATGGCTACACCTTC
>TRBV7-2|NA|TRBJ1-5|NA
CASREQGILSQPQHF
TGTGCCAGCAGAGAACAGGGAATTCTGAGTCAGCCCCAGCATTTT
>TRBV2|NA|TRBJ1-5|NA
CATHGQPGQPQHF
TGTGCCACACATGGACAGCCGGGGCAGCCCCAGCATTTT
>TRBV9|NA|TRBJ1-4|NA
CASSPTGSHATNEKLFF
TGTGCCAGCAGCCCCACGGGGAGCCATGCAACTAATGAAAAACTGTTTTTT
>TRBV27|NA|TRBJ1-1|TRBD1
CASSSGPGQGLQGGSTEAFF
TGTGCCAGCAGCTCCGGTCCGGGACAGGGATTACAAGGGGGAAGCACTGAAGCTTTCTTT
>TRBV10-2|NA|TRBJ2-3|NA
CASSRLGTSTDTQYF
TGCGCCAGCAGCCGACTAGGTACTAGCACAGATACGCAGTATTTT
>TRBV19|NA|TRBJ2-2|NA
CASSTRTGELFF
TGTGCCAGTAGTACTAGAACCGGGGAGCTGTTTTTT
>TRBV9|NA|TRBJ1-4|NA
CASGGVREKLFF
TGTGCCAGCGGGGGGGTGCGTGAAAAACTGTTTTTT
>TRBV19|once|TRBJ1-2|NA
CASSINYGYTF
TGTGCCAGTAGTATAAACTATGGCTACACCTTC
>TRBV6-5|NA|TRBJ2-7|NA
CASSFLYEQYF
TGTGCCAGCAGTTTCCTTTACGAGCAGTACTTC
>TRBV7-3|NA|TRBJ2-7|TRBD1
CASSLKTTGAPYEQYF
TGTGCCAGCAGCCTAAAAACGACAGGGGCCCCCTACGAGCAGTACTTC
>TRBV6-1|NA|TRBJ2-5|NA
CASSSGVGETQYF
TGTGCCAGCAGTTCAGGGGTGGGGGAGACCCAGTACTTC
>TRBV19|NA|TRBJ1-3|NA
CASRTGGNTIYF
TGTGCCAGTAGGACAGGAGGAAACACCATATATTTT
>TRBV19|once|TRBJ2-1|TRBD2
CASSSPGLAGGGEQFF
TGTGCCAGTAGTTCACCGGGACTAGCGGGAGGGGGAGAGCAGTTCTTC
>TRBV11-3|NA|TRBJ2-1|NA
CASSLTSSPHEQFF
TGTGCCAGCAGCTTAACGAGTAGCCCCCATGAGCAGTTCTTC
>TRBV10-1|NA|TRBJ2-3|NA
CASSEYRVEGDTQYF
TGCGCCAGCAGTGAGTACAGGGTCGAAGGAGATACGCAGTATTTT
>TRBV6-5|NA|TRBJ1-5|NA
CASSPAGQGGQPQHF
TGTGCCAGCAGCCCCGCAGGCCAGGGCGGGCAGCCCCAGCATTTT
>TRBV28|NA|TRBJ1-2|TRBD1
CASSLSGTGLHYGYTF
TGTGCCAGCAGTTTATCTGGGACAGGGTTACACTATGGCTACACCTTC
>TRBV4-2|once|TRBJ2-2|TRBD1
CASSQEGTEAGELFF
TGTGCCAGCAGCCAAGAGGGGACAGAGGCCGGGGAGCTGTTTTTT
>TRBV19|NA|TRBJ2-3|NA
CASSMRARQDTQYF
TGTGCCAGTAGTATGCGGGCCAGGCAGGATACGCAGTATTTT
>TRBV5-1|NA|TRBJ2-2|NA
CASSLQDTGELFF
TGCGCCAGCAGCTTACAGGACACCGGGGAGCTGTTTTTT
>TRBV19|NA|TRBJ1-5|TRBD1
CASSMYRGRLDQPQHF
TGTGCCAGTAGTATGTACAGGGGGCGATTAGATCAGCCCCAGCATTTT
>TRBV6-5|NA|TRBJ1-2|NA
CASSYSQGMGGYTF
TGTGCCAGCAGTTACTCGCAGGGGATGGGTGGCTACACCTTC
>TRBV5-1|few|TRBJ1-2|TRBD1
CASSETRQGSSGYTF
TGCGCCAGCAGCGAAACCCGACAGGGAAGTTCTGGCTACACCTTC
>TRBV10-3|NA|TRBJ1-1|NA
CAISESARGPFEAFF
TGTGCCATCAGTGAGTCGGCACGGGGACCATTTGAAGCTTTCTTT
>TRBV4-3|NA|TRBJ2-2|NA
CASSQVAGNTGELFF
TGCGCCAGCAGCCAAGTGGCAGGGAACACCGGGGAGCTGTTTTTT
>TRBV18|few|TRBJ2-7|NA
CASSPERDHYEQYF
TGTGCCAGCTCACCGGAGAGGGACCACTACGAGCAGTACTTC
>TRBV14|NA|TRBJ2-2|NA
CASSQGLNSRYTGELFF
TGTGCCAGCAGCCAAGGGTTGAACTCCCGGTACACCGGGGAGCTGTTTTTT
>TRBV9|NA|TRBJ1-3|NA
CASSRDTFSGNTIYF
TGTGCCAGCAGCCGGGACACATTCTCTGGAAACACCATATATTTT